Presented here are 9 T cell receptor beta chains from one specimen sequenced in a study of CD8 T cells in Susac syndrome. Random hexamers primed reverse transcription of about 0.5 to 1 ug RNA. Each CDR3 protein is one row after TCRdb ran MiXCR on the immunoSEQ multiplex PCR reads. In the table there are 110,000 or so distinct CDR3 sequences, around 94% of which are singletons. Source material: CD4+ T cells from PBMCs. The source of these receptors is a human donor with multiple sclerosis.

The CDR3 reads CASSFRAFEQYF. The CDR3 nucleotides are TGTGCCAGCAGCTTCAGAGCTTTCGAGCAGTACTTC. The chain has TRBV7-9 and TRBJ2-7, with D hard to call. The V gene lost 3 bases and the J gene lost 6 bases, with 9 bases spanning the gap. The V gene's germline CDR1 is SEHNR and CDR2 FQNEAQ (reference sequence). This CDR3 is 12 amino acids long. The full variable domain, rest sourced from reference TRBV7-9 and TRBJ2-7, is DTGVSQNPRHKITKRGQNVTFRCDPISEHNRLYWYRQTLGQGPEFLTYFQNEAQLEKSRLLSDRFSAERPKGSFSTLEIQRTEQGDSAMYLCASSFRAFEQYFGPGTRLTVT.

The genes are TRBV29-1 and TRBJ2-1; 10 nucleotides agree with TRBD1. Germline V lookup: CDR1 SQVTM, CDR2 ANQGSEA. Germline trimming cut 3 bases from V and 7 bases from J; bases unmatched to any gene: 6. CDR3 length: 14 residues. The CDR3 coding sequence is TGCAGCGTTGACGTAGTGGGACAGGGGAATGAGCAGTTCTTC. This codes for CSVDVVGQGNEQFF.

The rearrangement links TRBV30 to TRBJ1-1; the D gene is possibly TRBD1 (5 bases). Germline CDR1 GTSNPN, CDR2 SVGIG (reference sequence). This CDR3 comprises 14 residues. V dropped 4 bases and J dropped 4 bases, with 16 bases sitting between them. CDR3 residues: CAWTSPGRGTEAFF. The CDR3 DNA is TGTGCCTGGACTTCGCCAGGAAGGGGCACTGAAGCTTTCTTT. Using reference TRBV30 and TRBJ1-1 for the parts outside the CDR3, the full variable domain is SQTIHQWPATLVQPVGSPLSLECTVEGTSNPNLYWYRQAAGRGLQLLFYSVGIGQISSEVPQNLSASRPQDRQFILSSKKLLLSDSGFYLCAWTSPGRGTEAFFGQGTRLTVV.

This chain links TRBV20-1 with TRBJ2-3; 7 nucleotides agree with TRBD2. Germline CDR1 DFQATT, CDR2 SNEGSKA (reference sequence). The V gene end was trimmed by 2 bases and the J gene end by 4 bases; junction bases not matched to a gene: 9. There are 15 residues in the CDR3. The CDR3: CSARIGGGGADTQYF. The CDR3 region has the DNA TGCAGTGCTAGAATAGGCGGGGGAGGGGCAGATACGCAGTATTTT.

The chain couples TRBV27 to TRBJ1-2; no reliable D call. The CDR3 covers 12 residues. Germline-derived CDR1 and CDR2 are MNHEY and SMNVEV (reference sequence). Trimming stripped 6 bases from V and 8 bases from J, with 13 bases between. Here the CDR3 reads CASSSVTSGYTF. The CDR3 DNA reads TGTGCCAGCAGCTCTGTTACCTCGGGCTACACCTTC.

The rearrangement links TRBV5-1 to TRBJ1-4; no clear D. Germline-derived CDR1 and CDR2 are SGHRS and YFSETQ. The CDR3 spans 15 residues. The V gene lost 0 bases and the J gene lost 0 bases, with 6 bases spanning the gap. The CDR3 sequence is CASSLDSATNEKLFF. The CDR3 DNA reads TGCGCCAGCAGCTTGGACAGTGCAACTAATGAAAAACTGTTTTTT.

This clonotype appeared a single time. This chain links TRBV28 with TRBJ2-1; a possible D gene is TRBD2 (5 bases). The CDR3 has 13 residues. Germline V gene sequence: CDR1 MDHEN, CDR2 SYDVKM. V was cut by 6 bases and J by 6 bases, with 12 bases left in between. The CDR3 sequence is CASRESGFNEQFF. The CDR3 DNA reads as TGTGCCAGCAGGGAATCGGGGTTCAATGAGCAGTTCTTC. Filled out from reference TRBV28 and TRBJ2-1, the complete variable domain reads DVKVTQSSRYLVKRTGEKVFLECVQDMDHENMFWYRQDPGLGLRLIYFSYDVKMKEKGDIPEGYSVSREKKERFSLILESASTNQTSMYLCASRESGFNEQFFGPGTRLTVL.

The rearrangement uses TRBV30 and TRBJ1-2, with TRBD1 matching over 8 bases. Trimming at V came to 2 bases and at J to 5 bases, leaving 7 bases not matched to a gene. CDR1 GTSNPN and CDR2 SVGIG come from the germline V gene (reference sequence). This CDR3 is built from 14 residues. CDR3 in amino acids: CAWSRTGRGYGYTF. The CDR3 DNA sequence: TGTGCCTGGAGTAGGACAGGGAGGGGGTATGGCTACACCTTC.

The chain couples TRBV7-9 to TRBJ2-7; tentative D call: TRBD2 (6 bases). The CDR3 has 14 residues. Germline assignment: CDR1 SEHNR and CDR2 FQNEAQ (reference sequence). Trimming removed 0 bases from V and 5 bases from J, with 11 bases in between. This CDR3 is CASSLAGGIHEQYF. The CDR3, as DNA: TGTGCCAGCAGCTTAGCGGGGGGTATCCACGAGCAGTACTTC.